The 13 T cell receptor beta chains below were found in one sample sequenced in a study of control samples from healthy donors and cancer patients. This table comes from immunoSEQ multiplex PCR, and its TCRdb copy is limited to in-frame clones, with some not included. The table has under 80,000 clones, 93% seen once; the top ten hold roughly 1.3%. Material: PBMCs. These receptors were taken from a woman between 35 and 50 years old with lung cancer.

V is TRBV4-1 and J is TRBJ1-1; D is undetermined. Germline V gene lookup returns CDR1 MGHRA and CDR2 YSYEKL. V lost 1 base and J 6 bases, leaving 15 bases between the germline ends. The CDR3 sequence is 15 residues long. CDR3 coding DNA: TGCGCCAGCAGCCAAGTGGGAAGGGTTAGGTCTGAAGCTTTCTTT. This translates into CASSQVGRVRSEAFF.

V usage is TRBV2 and J usage is TRBJ2-7; either TRBD1 or TRBD2 may fit D (6 bases each). Germline values: CDR1 SNHLY, CDR2 FYNNEI. Trimming cost V 7 bases and J 6 bases, with 22 bases left between them. This CDR3 has 15 residues. The CDR3 sequence is CASTLRRGALGEQYF. Here the CDR3 DNA reads TGTGCCAGCACCCTCCGAAGGGGGGCCCTCGGCGAGCAGTACTTC.

A few counts support this clone. The genes are TRBV5-5 and TRBJ2-7, with 7 bases aligning to TRBD2. J gave up 2 bases and V 5 bases, and 16 bases lay outside the gene matches. Looked up from germline, CDR1 is SGHKS and CDR2 is YYEKEE (reference sequence). The CDR3 contains 17 residues. CDR3 sequence reads: CASSPSTPGGLTYEQYF. In DNA form, the CDR3 reads TGTGCCAGCAGTCCAAGCACGCCGGGGGGTTTGACCTACGAGCAGTACTTC.

The chain combines TRBV27 with TRBJ2-5; 11 nucleotides match TRBD2. The CDR3 is 15 amino acids. V was pared by 2 bases and J by 5 bases, with 4 bases of the junction left unmatched. Germline V gene sequence: CDR1 MNHEY, CDR2 SMNVEV (reference sequence). The CDR3 sequence: CASSLGGLAGETQYF. CDR3 DNA: TGTGCCAGCAGTTTAGGAGGACTAGCGGGTGAGACCCAGTACTTC.

The sample holds one count of this clone. The CDR3, as DNA: TGTGCCAGCAGTTCCTCTGGGGCCAACGTCCTGACTTTC. Translation: CASSSSGANVLTF. The rearrangement uses TRBV27 and TRBJ2-6; no firm D call. V dropped 4 bases and J dropped 0 bases, with 1 base sitting between them. The CDR3 has 13 residues. Germline V CDR1 and CDR2: MNHEY, SMNVEV (reference sequence).

The chain carries TRBV19 and TRBJ1-5; 7 bases match TRBD1. The CDR3 length is 17 residues. The junction had 19 bases not matched to a gene; V was cut back by 7 bases and J by 7 bases. Germline V gene lookup returns CDR1 LNHDA and CDR2 SQIVND (reference sequence). The CDR3 DNA sequence: TGTGCCAGTAACCCTAGTTACCCAACAGGGGCCGGACAGCCCCAGCATTTT. It translates to CASNPSYPTGAGQPQHF.

The rearrangement uses TRBV6-1 and TRBJ1-1; no clear D. The CDR3 is 13 amino acids. Germline V gives CDR1 MNHNS, CDR2 SASEGT. The germline V and J ends were trimmed by 2 bases and 1 base, with 5 bases remaining between them. CDR3 sequence (DNA): TGTGCCAGCAGTGAAAAGGGGAACACTGAAGCTTTCTTT. Its translation is CASSEKGNTEAFF.

This clone was seen a few times. The chain recombines TRBV27 with TRBJ1-4, with TRBD1 matching over 10 bases. Germline CDR1 and CDR2: MNHEY and SMNVEV (reference sequence). The CDR3 length is 15 residues. With V trimmed by 4 bases and J by 7 bases, 6 bases remained unmatched. In nucleotides, the CDR3 is TGTGCCAGCAGTTCCTGGACAGGGGGGAGTGAAAAACTGTTTTTT. The encoded protein is CASSSWTGGSEKLFF. The whole variable domain, filled in from reference TRBV27 and TRBJ1-4, reads EAQVTQNPRYLITVTGKKLTVTCSQNMNHEYMSWYRQDPGLGLRQIYYSMNVEVTDKGDVPEGYKVSRKEKRNFPLILESPSPNQTSLYFCASSSWTGGSEKLFFGSGTQLSVL.

The rearrangement uses TRBV6-6 and TRBJ2-7; 7 nucleotides agree with TRBD1. Germline CDR1 and CDR2: MNHNY and SVGAGI (reference sequence). J gave up 4 bases and V 7 bases, and 10 bases lay outside the gene matches. The CDR3 contains 14 residues. In nucleotides, the CDR3 is TGTGCCAGCACCCAACCGGGACAGAAGTACGAGCAGTACTTC. It translates to CASTQPGQKYEQYF.

The CDR3 nucleotides read TGTGCCAGCAGCTCCTACCCGGGACTAGCCATAGACAATGAGCAGTTCTTC. Amino acids: CASSSYPGLAIDNEQFF. V usage is TRBV11-3 and J usage is TRBJ2-1; 9 nucleotides match TRBD2. This CDR3 has 17 amino acids. CDR1 is SGHNT and CDR2 is YENEEA in the germline V gene. The ends lost 4 bases at V and 5 bases at J; junction bases unmatched: 12.

This clone has a single count. The chain uses TRBV3-1 (or the pseudogene TRBV3-2) and TRBJ2-3; D may be TRBD1 or TRBD2 (5 bases each). V was pared by 3 bases and J by 5 bases, with 12 bases between. The germline V gene encodes CDR1 LGHDT and CDR2 YNNKEL (reference sequence). There are 14 residues in the CDR3. The CDR3, as DNA: TGTGCCAGCAGCCAGGGGCCTAGCCTAGATACGCAGTATTTT. Translation: CASSQGPSLDTQYF.

The J gene is TRBJ1-1, the V gene TRBV4-2, with a tentative D call TRBD1 (5 bases). Looked up from germline, CDR1 is LGHNA and CDR2 is YNFKEQ. The CDR3 covers 15 residues. V was pared by 0 bases and J by 4 bases, with 12 bases between. The CDR3 spells CASSQEMGLVTEAFF. The CDR3 DNA reads TGTGCCAGCAGCCAAGAAATGGGGCTCGTCACTGAAGCTTTCTTT.

This rearrangement joins TRBV24-1 to TRBJ1-1; 7 nucleotides match TRBD1. Germline CDR1 and CDR2: KGHDR and SFDVKD. V gave up 8 bases and J gave up 3 bases; unmatched junction bases: 5. The CDR3 consists of 13 residues. The CDR3 region has the DNA TGTGCCACCACGGACAGGAGGGACACTGAAGCTTTCTTT. This codes for CATTDRRDTEAFF.